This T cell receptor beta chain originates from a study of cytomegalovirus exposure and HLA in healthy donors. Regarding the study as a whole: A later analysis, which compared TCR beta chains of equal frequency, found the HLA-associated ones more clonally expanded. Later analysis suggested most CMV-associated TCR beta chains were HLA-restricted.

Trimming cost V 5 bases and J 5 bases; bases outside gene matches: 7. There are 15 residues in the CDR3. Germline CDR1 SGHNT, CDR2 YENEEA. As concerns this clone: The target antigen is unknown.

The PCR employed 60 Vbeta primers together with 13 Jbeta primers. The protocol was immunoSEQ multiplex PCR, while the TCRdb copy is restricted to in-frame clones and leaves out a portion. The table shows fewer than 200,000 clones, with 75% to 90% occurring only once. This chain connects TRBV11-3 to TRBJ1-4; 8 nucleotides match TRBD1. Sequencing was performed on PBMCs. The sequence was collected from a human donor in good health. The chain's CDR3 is CASSDWDRKNEKLFF. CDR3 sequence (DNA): TGTGCCAGCAGCGATTGGGACAGGAAAAATGAAAAACTGTTTTTT.